This T cell receptor (beta chain) was sequenced for a study of T cell changes during pregnancy in multiple sclerosis. TCRdb's table, derived via immunoSEQ multiplex PCR, lists solely in-frame clones and lacks some. The top ten clones hold approximately 1.6% of a sample with roughly 56,000 clones, approximately 91% of them seen once. V was pared by 5 bases and J by 3 bases, with 9 bases of the junction left unmatched. Looked up from germline, CDR1 is WNHNN and CDR2 is SYGVQD (reference sequence). CDR3 length equals 16 residues. The starting material was peripheral blood, obtained in the first trimester of pregnancy. This sequence was found in a female donor with multiple sclerosis, enrolled in a pregnancy study. J is TRBJ2-2 and V is TRBV10-1; TRBD1 agrees at 7 bases. The DNA for the CDR3 is TGCGCCAGCAGTAGGAAACCGGGACAGCACACCGGGGAGCTGTTTTTT. Its translation is CASSRKPGQHTGELFF.